This T cell receptor beta chain was identified in a study of T and B cells in COVID-19 patients. Study context: Recovered patients mostly had mild to moderate COVID-19 managed as outpatients. Regarding the study as a whole: Patients with COVID-19 reportedly showed strongly skewed T cell receptor beta variable and joining gene usage.

With respect to this clonotype: No antigen is known for it.

Multiplex PCR with BIOMED2 TRB-A/B primer pools amplified TRB rearrangements. One entry per CDR3 protein results from TCRdb running MiXCR on the multiplex PCR reads. The table shows more than 15,000 distinct CDR3 sequences, with roughly 28% occurring only once. TRB was amplified from about 250-500 ng of blood genomic DNA. The germline CDR1 and CDR2 sequences are LNHDA and SQIVND (reference sequence). The CDR3 length is 15 residues. Trimming cost V 4 bases and J 5 bases; bases outside gene matches: 8. The sample taken for sequencing was blood. This chain joins TRBV19 and TRBJ1-5, with 7 bases fitting TRBD1. The TCR originated in a human donor who had recovered from COVID-19. The CDR3 DNA reads TGTGCCAGTAGTACCCAAGGACAGGCCGATCAGCCCCAGCATTTT. It specifies CASSTQGQADQPQHF.